Following are 26 T cell receptor beta chains from one sample sequenced in a study of tumor-infiltrating lymphocytes in oesophageal squamous cell carcinoma. In TCRdb, the PCR reads were re-called with MiXCR into one record per CDR3 protein. The sample holds fewer than 25,000 distinct CDR3 sequences, around a third seen once. Sample: esophageal tumor tissue. All receptors come from a female donor with esophageal squamous cell carcinoma.

The sample holds many counts of this clonotype. This may come from a read error, since a much larger clone is one base off. The CDR3 is CASSFDDTYEQFF. The CDR3 coding sequence is TGTGCCAGCAGCTTCGACGACACCTACGAGCAGTTCTTC. The V gene is TRBV7-8, the J gene TRBJ2-1; D gene unclear. Germline CDR1 reads SGHVS; CDR2 reads FQNEAQ. The V and J ends lost 3 bases and 10 bases respectively, with 13 bases between them. CDR3 length: 13 amino acids.

This chain uses TRBV28 with TRBJ2-4, with D possibly being TRBD1 (6 bases). Deletions cut 5 bases from V and 1 base from J, with 12 bases between. Per germline, CDR1 MDHEN and CDR2 SYDVKM. CDR3 length: 15 residues. The CDR3 DNA sequence: TGTGCCAGCAGTACAGGGAGTGCGGCCAAAAACATTCAGTACTTC. Its protein is CASSTGSAAKNIQYF. The full variable domain, in which reference TRBV28 and TRBJ2-4 provide the parts outside the CDR3, is DVKVTQSSRYLVKRTGEKVFLECVQDMDHENMFWYRQDPGLGLRLIYFSYDVKMKEKGDIPEGYSVSREKKERFSLILESASTNQTSMYLCASSTGSAAKNIQYFGAGTRLSVL.

V usage is TRBV7-2 and J usage is TRBJ2-1, with 9 bases identical to TRBD2. The germline CDR1 and CDR2 sequences are SGHTA and FQGNSA. This CDR3 has 15 residues. V lost 5 bases and J lost 6; bases outside the gene matches: 8. As DNA, the CDR3 is TGTGCCAGCAGCCATCTAGCGGGGTACTCCAATGAGCAGTTCTTC. It translates to CASSHLAGYSNEQFF.

This clonotype was seen many times. The chain joins TRBV7-9 to TRBJ2-7, with TRBD1 matching 9 bases. CDR3 length equals 16 residues. The germline CDR1 and CDR2 sequences are SEHNR and FQNEAQ (reference sequence). The J segment lost 3 bases and the V segment lost 1 base, leaving 7 bases of the junction unmatched. The CDR3 nucleotides read TGTGCCAGCAGCTTAGTGGCGGGACAGGGTAACTACGAGCAGTACTTC. It specifies CASSLVAGQGNYEQYF.

This clonotype is classed as medium-sized (0.01 to 0.1%). The chain recombines TRBV7-9 with TRBJ1-5, with D uncertain. The V gene lost 10 bases and the J gene lost 9 bases, with 7 bases spanning the gap. This CDR3 has 9 residues. From germline, CDR1 is SEHNR and CDR2 FQNEAQ (reference sequence). In DNA form, the CDR3 reads TGTGCCACCTCCTGGCCCCAGCATTTT. Its protein product is CATSWPQHF. Supplemented by reference TRBV7-9 and TRBJ1-5, the full variable domain reads DTGVSQNPRHKITKRGQNVTFRCDPISEHNRLYWYRQTLGQGPEFLTYFQNEAQLEKSRLLSDRFSAERPKGSFSTLEIQRTEQGDSAMYLCATSWPQHFGDGTRLSIL.

The gene calls are TRBV5-1 and TRBJ2-7; D may be TRBD1 or TRBD2 (5 bases each). The CDR3 extends over 15 amino acids. CDR1 and CDR2 (germline): SGHRS, YFSETQ. Deletions cut 1 base from V and 3 bases from J, with 14 bases between. Written as DNA, the CDR3 is TGCGCCAGCAGCTTGAACCCCAGAGGGGTCTACGAGCAGTACTTC. This encodes CASSLNPRGVYEQYF.

This clonotype came up many times. The chain is built from TRBV3-1 and TRBJ1-1, with a weak D call TRBD1 (6 bases). V was cut by 4 bases and J by 5 bases, with 8 bases left in between. Germline V gene lookup returns CDR1 LGHDT and CDR2 YNNKEL (reference sequence). CDR3 length: 12 residues. The CDR3 coding sequence is TGTGCCAGCAGCCCAACAGGGACTGAAGCTTTCTTT. Translation: CASSPTGTEAFF.

This clonotype was detected many times. The rearrangement uses TRBV5-1 and TRBJ1-1; D perhaps matches TRBD1 (5 bases). V shed 0 bases and J shed 2 bases, with 8 bases lying between them. This CDR3 contains 14 residues. CDR1 and CDR2 from the germline V gene are SGHRS and YFSETQ. The DNA of the CDR3 is TGCGCCAGCAGCTTGGCGACAGCAAACACTGAAGCTTTCTTT. Translating it yields CASSLATANTEAFF.

The CDR3, as DNA: TGCAGTGCACCGACTAGCGGGCTCGGTGAGCAGTACTTC. This translates into CSAPTSGLGEQYF. The rearrangement joins TRBV20-1 to TRBJ2-1, with 10 nucleotides matching TRBD2. With the DNA end fitting TRBJ2-7 better, the J assignment may be wrong. CDR3 length: 13 residues. Germline CDR1 and CDR2: DFQATT and SNEGSKA (reference sequence).

In its sample, this clonotype was seen many times. The V gene is TRBV6-1, the J gene TRBJ1-5, with D perhaps TRBD1 (6 bases). Trimming took off 1 base at V and 2 bases at J, with 12 bases between the two ends. The CDR3 covers 16 residues. Germline values: CDR1 MNHNS, CDR2 SASEGT. Written as DNA, the CDR3 is TGTGCCAGCAGTGAAGGTGGGGGCTGGGGCAATCAGCCCCAGCATTTT. Residues: CASSEGGGWGNQPQHF.

This clonotype was seen ten or more times. This sequence joins TRBV5-4 and TRBJ2-3, with D unclear. Germline V gene data show CDR1 as SGHNT and CDR2 as YYREEE (reference sequence). This CDR3 has 13 residues. Trimming removed 4 bases from V and 3 bases from J, with 9 bases in between. The CDR3 loop reads CASSPIPTDTQYF. The CDR3 DNA reads as TGTGCCAGCAGCCCCATACCGACAGATACGCAGTATTTT.

The rearrangement joins TRBV9 to TRBJ1-2, with 9 bases aligning to TRBD1. V trimming: 5 bases; J trimming: 8 bases; junction bases outside the gene matches: 4. The CDR3 spans 12 residues. Germline CDR1 reads SGDLS; CDR2 reads YYNGEE. As DNA, the CDR3 is TGTGCCAGCAGTACAGGGGGCTGGGGCTACACCTTC. It specifies CASSTGGWGYTF. Variable domain in full (rest from reference TRBV9 and TRBJ1-2): DSGVTQTPKHLITATGQRVTLRCSPRSGDLSVYWYQQSLDQGLQFLIQYYNGEERAKGNILERFSAQQFPDLHSELNLSSLELGDSALYFCASSTGGWGYTFGSGTRLTVV.

Concerning this clonotype itself: An end of the junction differs from the germline gene, which may be a read error. This rearrangement joins TRBV28 to TRBJ2-4; D not resolved. The germline V gene has CDR1 MDHEN and CDR2 SYDVKM. This CDR3 region has 14 residues. CDR3: CASSFWRNNSPLHF. CDR3 coding DNA: TGTGCCAGCAGTTTTTGGCGTAATAATTCACCCCTCCACTTC.

This clonotype appeared many times. The chain recombines TRBV2 with TRBJ1-5; TRBD1 matches at 7 bases. From germline, CDR1 is SNHLY and CDR2 FYNNEI. The CDR3 runs to 15 residues. Trimming at V came to 5 bases and at J to 6 bases, leaving 10 bases not matched to a gene. In DNA form, the CDR3 reads TGTGCCAGCAGTCAGTTCGTAGGGGGCAGTCAGCCCCAGCATTTT. Protein: CASSQFVGGSQPQHF.

The chain carries TRBV19 and TRBJ2-5; no clear D gene. Germline values: CDR1 LNHDA, CDR2 SQIVND (reference sequence). V lost 0 bases and J 11 bases, leaving 13 bases between the germline ends. The length of the CDR3 is 13 residues. The CDR3 bases are TGTGCCAGTAGTATAGATCTAAGGAATGAGCAGTACTTC. Amino acid sequence: CASSIDLRNEQYF.

In its sample, this clonotype was seen many times. The J gene is TRBJ2-6, the V gene TRBV5-5; 7 bases agree with TRBD2. From germline, CDR1 is SGHKS and CDR2 YYEKEE (reference sequence). The CDR3 loop spans 16 amino acids. Trimming removed 2 bases from V and 2 bases from J; junction bases left unmatched: 4. As DNA, the CDR3 is TGTGCCAGCAGCTTTCGGGGGGATGCTGGGGCCAACGTCCTGACTTTC. It translates to CASSFRGDAGANVLTF.

As regards this clonotype: The CDR3 end shows no conserved phenylalanine or tryptophan, and so a read error is likely. The DNA is left out, because the CDR3 cannot be placed on it with certainty; the CDR3 is given as TCRdb lists it. The chain recombines TRBV19 with TRBJ2-7; TRBD1, the table's D call, was not compared with the DNA. The CDR3 region is 17 residues in length, termini included. CDR1 and CDR2 from the germline V gene are LNHDA and SQIVND (reference sequence). This CDR3 reads CASSIGGQGNYGYTFGS.

The chain employs TRBV9 and TRBJ2-6; 8 bases align to TRBD2. Germline lookup yields CDR1 SGDLS and CDR2 YYNGEE. The CDR3 extends over 17 amino acids. V lost 5 bases to trimming and J lost 3 bases; unmatched junction nucleotides: 10. The CDR3 is CASRDSGIGGGANVLTF. The CDR3 DNA reads TGTGCCAGCAGAGATAGCGGGATAGGTGGTGGGGCCAACGTCCTGACTTTC. The whole variable domain, filled in from reference TRBV9 and TRBJ2-6, reads DSGVTQTPKHLITATGQRVTLRCSPRSGDLSVYWYQQSLDQGLQFLIQYYNGEERAKGNILERFSAQQFPDLHSELNLSSLELGDSALYFCASRDSGIGGGANVLTFGAGSRLTVL.

V is TRBV19 and J is TRBJ2-6, with D unresolved. V lost 6 bases and J 2 bases, leaving 5 bases between the germline ends. Germline V gives CDR1 LNHDA, CDR2 SQIVND (reference sequence). The CDR3 runs to 13 residues. The CDR3 region has the DNA TGTGCCAGTAGGATCCCTGGGGCCAACGTCCTGACTTTC. Its protein product is CASRIPGANVLTF.

The V and J genes are TRBV7-2 and TRBJ2-3; D is ambiguous. Germline CDR1 SGHTA, CDR2 FQGNSA. With 5 bases removed from V and 0 bases from J, the gap between germline ends came to 12 bases. This CDR3 is built from 15 residues. The CDR3 is CASSAVLVSTDTQYF. CDR3 in DNA: TGTGCCAGCAGCGCGGTTCTGGTGAGCACAGATACGCAGTATTTT.

This clonotype was observed many times. The genes are TRBV18 and TRBJ1-1; D is ambiguous. Trimming removed 4 bases at V and 7 bases at J, with 13 bases between. This CDR3 has 13 amino acids. Germline V gene sequence: CDR1 KGHSH, CDR2 LQKENI. The CDR3 nucleotides read TGTGCCAGCTCACTTCAAACCGACGGTGAAGCTTTCTTT. Encoded protein: CASSLQTDGEAFF. Full variable domain (rest looked up from reference TRBV18 and TRBJ1-1): NAGVMQNPRHLVRRRGQEARLRCSPMKGHSHVYWYRQLPEEGLKFMVYLQKENIIDESGMPKERFSAEFPKEGPSILRIQQVVRGDSAAYFCASSLQTDGEAFFGQGTRLTVV.

Comments on this clonotype: The junction shows a germline mismatch at one end, possibly a read error. The chain has TRBV7-8 and TRBJ1-6, with D unresolved. The CDR3 is 12 residues long. Per the germline V gene, CDR1 is SGHVS and CDR2 is FQNEAQ. CDR3 bases: TGTGCCAGCAGCTTATGTCTGTACGAGCAGTACTTT. As protein: CASSLCLYEQYF.

V is TRBV11-3 and J is TRBJ2-5, with 9 bases that match TRBD2. The DNA end lines up better with TRBJ2-1; the J call may be wrong. This CDR3 has 16 residues. Per the germline V gene, CDR1 is SGHNT and CDR2 is YENEEA. The CDR3 nucleotides are TGTGCCAGCAGCTTAAGAGCTAGCGGGATTTTCAATGAGCAGTTCTTC. Protein sequence: CASSLRASGIFNEQFF.

V gene TRBV9 combines with J gene TRBJ2-5, with D maybe TRBD2 (7 bases). With 0 bases removed from V and 1 base from J, the gap between germline ends came to 28 bases. CDR1 and CDR2 from the germline V gene are SGDLS and YYNGEE. CDR3 size: 21 residues. CDR3 sequence: CASSVVSLSPFRGGGQETQYF. For the CDR3, the DNA is TGTGCCAGCAGCGTAGTTTCTTTGTCCCCATTCCGAGGGGGGGGCCAAGAGACCCAGTACTTC.

This clonotype was recorded once. With a much larger clone just one base away, this may be a read error. This chain joins TRBV14 and TRBJ2-7; no reliable D call. CDR1 SGHDN and CDR2 FVKESK come from the germline V gene. V was pared by 3 bases and J by 7 bases, with 7 bases between. CDR3 size: 11 residues. CDR3 sequence: CASSHYNEQYF. The CDR3 bases are TGTGCCAGCAGCCATTACAATGAGCAGTACTTC. Full variable domain (rest looked up from reference TRBV14 and TRBJ2-7): EAGVTQFPSHSVIEKGQTVTLRCDPISGHDNLYWYRRVMGKEIKFLLHFVKESKQDESGMPNNRFLAERTGGTYSTLKVQPAELEDSGVYFCASSHYNEQYFGPGTRLTVT.

The CDR3 bases are TGTGCCAGCAGCTTGGAGGCGGGACAGGGTGGGCGCGAGCAGTACTTC. This codes for CASSLEAGQGGREQYF. This sequence joins TRBV5-5 and TRBJ2-4; 9 bases are a match to TRBD1. The J call is uncertain, as TRBJ2-7 better fits the DNA end. Germline CDR1 and CDR2: SGHKS and YYEKEE (reference sequence). The CDR3 runs to 16 residues.